Each of the 17 T cell receptor beta chains below was sequenced from the same sample in a study of tumor and adjacent non-tumor tissue in lung cancer. This sample's RNA came from whole unsorted tissue. A modified ARM-PCR protocol with three rounds of nested PCR amplified TCRbeta. Via MiXCR, TCRdb re-called the multiplex PCR reads, giving one row per CDR3 protein. The sample contains tens of thousands of distinct CDR3 sequences, just over 65% of which appear only once. The specimen was lung tumor tissue. These TCRs come from a man in his sixties with non-small cell lung cancer.

About this clonotype itself: The junction departs from the called germline gene at one end, perhaps through a read error. Here the CDR3 reads CASSFPWISGSNHEQYF. As DNA, the CDR3 is TGCGCCAGCAGCTTTCCGTGGATTAGCGGGAGTAACCACGAGCAGTACTTC. The chain is built from TRBV5-4 and TRBJ2-7, with 9 positions matching TRBD2. The germline V gene has CDR1 SGHNT and CDR2 YYREEE (reference sequence). The CDR3 has 17 amino acids.

Relative to its sample, this clonotype is medium-sized. The chain has TRBV11-2 and TRBJ1-5; D not resolved. This CDR3 contains 14 residues. The germline gives CDR1 SGHAT, CDR2 FQNNGV. Trimming took off 5 bases at V and 4 bases at J, with 12 bases between the two ends. CDR3 nucleotides: TGTGCCAGCAGCCTCGGTTTGGGAAATCAGCCCCAGCATTTT. Its protein product is CASSLGLGNQPQHF.

In its sample, this clonotype was seen a few times. One end of the junction varies from germline; a read error may be responsible. V is TRBV6-6 and J is TRBJ1-2; 7 bases agree with TRBD1. This CDR3 is 14 amino acids long. The V gene's germline CDR1 is MNHNY and CDR2 SVGAGI (reference sequence). Here the CDR3 DNA reads TGTGCTAGCAGTTACTCGGACAGGAAGTATGGCTACACCTTC. Translating it yields CASSYSDRKYGYTF.

A word on this clonotype: An end of the junction does not agree with germline; a read error may underlie this. CDR3 sequence: CASSPHRGMKDDQFF. The DNA for the CDR3 is TGTGCCAGTAGCCCGCACCGGGGGATGAAGGATGACCAGTTCTTC. The genes are TRBV11-2 and TRBJ2-1, with D perhaps matching TRBD2 (6 bases). This CDR3 spans 15 amino acids. CDR1 is SGHAT and CDR2 is FQNNGV in the germline V gene.

Notes on this clonotype: The CDR3 does not end in the conserved phenylalanine or tryptophan, so this is likely a read error. The CDR3 protein is CVRRRASGSSYEQYL. The CDR3, as DNA: TGTGTCAGAAGGAGGGCTAGCGGGAGCTCATACGAGCAGTACCTC. The J gene is TRBJ2-7, the V gene TRBV11-3; 10 bases are shared with TRBD2. CDR1 and CDR2 (germline): SGHNT, YENEEA. The length of the CDR3 is 15 residues.

This clonotype was seen more than once but under ten times. This chain connects TRBV4-1 to TRBJ1-1; possible D gene TRBD1, 5 bases. The germline V and J ends were trimmed by 1 base and 2 bases, with 11 bases remaining between them. The CDR3 totals 15 residues. Germline assignment: CDR1 MGHRA and CDR2 YSYEKL. In DNA, the CDR3 is TGCGCCAGCAGCCAAGTCATGGGGGACAACACTGAAGCTTTCTTT. Its translation is CASSQVMGDNTEAFF.

In this sample, this clonotype turned up a few times. This may stem from a read error, because a much larger clone lies one nucleotide away. The J gene is TRBJ1-3, the V gene TRBV6-1; 12 nucleotides match TRBD1. Germline CDR1 is MNHNS and CDR2 is SASEGT. The CDR3 sequence is 17 residues long. The CDR3 DNA reads TGTGCCAGCCGGGACAGGGGGCTTAATAGCCCAGGAAACATCATATATTTT. Amino acid sequence: CASRDRGLNSPGNIIYF.

Regarding this clonotype: This CDR3 is missing its conserved last phenylalanine or tryptophan, likely due to a read error. The chain recombines TRBV11-3 with TRBJ2-1; TRBD2 aligns across 7 bases. CDR3 length: 15 residues. Germline assignment: CDR1 SGHNT and CDR2 YENEEA. V gave up 9 bases and J gave up 8 bases; unmatched junction bases: 16. The CDR3 spells CASSHGTNGSHEQFV. The CDR3 region has the DNA TGTGCCAGTAGCCACGGGACTAACGGGAGCCATGAGCAGTTCGTC.

This clonotype was observed at least ten times. The V call is TRBV13, the J call TRBJ2-2; D gene uncertain. Germline V gene sequence: CDR1 PRHDT, CDR2 FYEKMQ (reference sequence). V was pared by 5 bases and J by 0 bases, with 19 bases between. The CDR3 covers 18 residues. CDR3 sequence reads: CASSGPPLEGANTGELFF. DNA of the CDR3: TGTGCCAGCAGCGGCCCTCCCCTGGAAGGAGCGAACACCGGGGAGCTGTTTTTT.

A word on this clonotype: A clone one base away is much larger, so this may be a read error. The J gene is TRBJ1-1, the V gene TRBV29-1; unclear D gene. There are 13 residues in the CDR3. V dropped 7 bases and J dropped 4 bases, with 16 bases sitting between them. Germline lookup yields CDR1 SQVTM and CDR2 ANQGSEA. CDR3 DNA sequence: TGCAGCGCCTTTGACCAGAGGAGCACTGAAGCTTTCTTT. Amino acid sequence: CSAFDQRSTEAFF.

The sample holds a few counts of this clonotype. With a much larger clone just one base away, this may be a read error. The rearrangement uses TRBV4-1 and TRBJ2-1, with 8 bases identical to TRBD2. CDR1 and CDR2 (germline): MGHRA, YSYEKL. The CDR3 runs to 18 residues. CDR3 nucleotides: TGCGCCAACAGCCAAGGCCCCGGGGGGGGCAGCTCCTACAATGAGCAGTTCTTC. Translation: CANSQGPGGGSSYNEQFF.

By sample share, this clonotype is medium-sized. The chain is built from TRBV11-3 and TRBJ2-1; TRBD2 might be the D (5 bases). The CDR3 runs to 13 residues. CDR1 SGHNT and CDR2 YENEEA come from the germline V gene. Between the trimmed V and J ends, which lost 6 bases and 5 bases, there was a span of 11 bases. The CDR3: CASRGKGDNEQFF. Written as DNA, the CDR3 is TGTGCCAGCAGGGGGAAGGGAGACAATGAGCAGTTCTTC.

This clonotype came up many times. The chain combines TRBV7-9 with TRBJ2-1, with 8 positions matching TRBD2. Germline V gives CDR1 SEHNR, CDR2 FQNEAQ (reference sequence). This CDR3 is 16 amino acids long. J lost 2 bases, V lost 5 bases, and 8 bases had no gene match. The CDR3 loop reads CASSPGVSGAYNEQFF. The CDR3 DNA is TGTGCCAGCAGCCCCGGAGTTAGCGGGGCCTACAATGAGCAGTTCTTC.

V is TRBV28 and J is TRBJ1-1; TRBD1 is a possible D gene (5 bases). The V gene's germline CDR1 is MDHEN and CDR2 SYDVKM. V shed 2 bases and J shed 11 bases, with 18 bases lying between them. There are 14 residues in the CDR3. The CDR3 reads CASSLRTGQGRAFF. The CDR3 coding sequence is TGTGCCAGCAGTTTAAGGACCGGACAAGGGCGGGCTTTCTTT.

As for this clonotype: An end of the junction does not agree with germline; a read error may underlie this. The J gene is TRBJ1-1, the V gene TRBV11-2; the D gene is possibly TRBD1 (6 bases). Germline CDR1 reads SGHAT; CDR2 reads FQNNGV. The CDR3 extends over 15 amino acids. The CDR3 nucleotides read TGTACCAGCAGCCATTGGGACACCAGGAACACTGAAGCTTTCTTT. Encoded protein: CTSSHWDTRNTEAFF.

With regard to this clonotype: One end of the junction varies from germline; a read error may be responsible. The chain recombines TRBV4-3 with TRBJ2-2; D may match TRBD1 or TRBD2 (5 bases each). CDR1 and CDR2 (germline): LGHNA, YSLEER. The CDR3 consists of 17 residues. The CDR3 spells CANSQDPTGTSRGELLF. The CDR3 coding sequence is TGCGCCAACAGCCAAGACCCTACCGGGACCTCGAGAGGGGAGCTGCTTTTT.

This clonotype turned up a few times. One end of the junction is discordant with germline, which a read error may explain. J is TRBJ2-1 and V is TRBV6-2 or TRBV6-3, with TRBD2 as a possible D gene (6 bases). The CDR3 is made up of 16 amino acids. Germline CDR1 reads MNHEY; CDR2 reads SVGEGT. This CDR3 reads CASTFPGGGYYNEQFF. CDR3 in DNA: TGTGCTAGCACATTCCCCGGGGGTGGGTACTACAATGAGCAGTTCTTC.